Described below is a single T cell receptor beta chain sequence and its context. The CDR3 length is 13 residues. The V end was cut by 3 bases, the J end by 3 bases, with 8 bases between. Germline V CDR1 and CDR2: MDHEN, SYDVKM. These data belong to a study of CD8 T cells in Susac syndrome. Random hexamers primed reverse transcription of about 0.45 to 1 ug RNA. TCRdb re-called the immunoSEQ multiplex PCR reads through MiXCR, storing one row per CDR3 protein. The sample lists about 76,000 distinct CDR3 sequences, 91% seen once, with roughly 0.49% in the top ten. This TCR came from a human donor with multiple sclerosis. The rearrangement uses TRBV28 and TRBJ1-1; D ambiguous. Sample: CD8+ T cells from PBMCs. The CDR3 reads CASSFTSDTEAFF. In DNA form, the CDR3 reads TGTGCCAGCAGTTTTACAAGTGACACTGAAGCTTTCTTT. Drawing the rest from reference TRBV28 and TRBJ1-1, the complete variable domain is DVKVTQSSRYLVKRTGEKVFLECVQDMDHENMFWYRQDPGLGLRLIYFSYDVKMKEKGDIPEGYSVSREKKERFSLILESASTNQTSMYLCASSFTSDTEAFFGQGTRLTVV.